This T cell receptor (beta chain) was documented in a study of T cell repertoires in cytomegalovirus infection. About the research overall: Newly reported HLA-C-restricted and thoroughly characterized HLA-B-restricted CMV epitopes were employed. Both CMV infection and a matching HLA type were indicated by public TCR beta signatures.

The germline gives CDR1 SGDLS, CDR2 YYNGEE. With 0 bases removed from V and 2 bases from J, the gap between germline ends came to 17 bases. This CDR3 has 17 residues. TCRdb recomputed calls from the reads with MiXCR, one row per CDR3 protein. The repertoire holds 20,000 to 30,000 distinct CDR3 sequences, with 20% to 25% as singletons. Study conclusions and caveats: Identification of carriers of CMV plus the relevant HLA was achieved through cumulative public TCR beta family frequency. In two of eight donors, the top clonotype was HLA-C-restricted CMV-specific.

This clonotype was counted between two and nine times. Antigen unknown. This sequence originates from a human donor in good health (CMV status not recorded). Some clones in this sample may be carry-over from other donors' samples. The sequenced sample was CD8+ T cells from cultured PBMCs, obtained from culture after CMV antigen stimulation. The genes are TRBV9 and TRBJ2-5, with D maybe TRBD2 (5 bases). The CDR3 DNA reads TGTGCCAGCAGCGTAGCTACGGGGAACAGTATACAAGAGACCCAGTACTTC. Translation gives CASSVATGNSIQETQYF.